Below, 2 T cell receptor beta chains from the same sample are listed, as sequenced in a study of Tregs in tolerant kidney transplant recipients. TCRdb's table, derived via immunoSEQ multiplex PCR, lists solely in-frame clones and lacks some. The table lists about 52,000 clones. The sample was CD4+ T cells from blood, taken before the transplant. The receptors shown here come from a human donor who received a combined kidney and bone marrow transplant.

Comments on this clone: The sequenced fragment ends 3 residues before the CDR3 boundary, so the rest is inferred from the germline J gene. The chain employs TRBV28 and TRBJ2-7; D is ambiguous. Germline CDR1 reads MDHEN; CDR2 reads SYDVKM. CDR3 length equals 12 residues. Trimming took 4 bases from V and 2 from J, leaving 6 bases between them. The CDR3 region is CASSSRPYEQYF. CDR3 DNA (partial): TGTGCCAGCAGTTCCCGTCCCTACGAG.

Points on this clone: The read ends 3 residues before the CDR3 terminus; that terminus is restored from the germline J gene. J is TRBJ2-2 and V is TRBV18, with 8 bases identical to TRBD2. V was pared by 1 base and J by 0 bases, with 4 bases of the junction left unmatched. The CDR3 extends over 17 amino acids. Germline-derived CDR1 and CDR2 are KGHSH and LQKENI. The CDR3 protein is CASSPQAGGSNTGELFF. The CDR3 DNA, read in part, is TGTGCCAGCTCACCACAGGCGGGGGGATCGAACACCGGGGAG.